Following are 13 T cell receptor beta chains from one sample sequenced in a study of blood T cells in healthy people across ages. With a J-beta primer mix and a sample-barcoded 5' primer, a second PCR ran about 6 to 11 cycles. TCRdb re-called the 5' RACE reads through MiXCR, storing one row per CDR3 protein. Of around 800,000 distinct CDR3 sequences in the sample, roughly 24% were seen once. The sample also formed part of further work on T cells of mothers and their children.

The specimen was blood. The receptors shown here come from a boy between 10 and 17 years old in good health.

This clonotype was counted only a few times. This chain connects TRBV7-2 to TRBJ1-1, with TRBD1 matching 7 bases. CDR1 SGHTA and CDR2 FQGNSA come from the germline V gene. The ends lost 3 bases at V and 7 bases at J; junction bases unmatched: 14. This CDR3 contains 16 residues. CDR3 region: CASSFQLPGQSYEAFF. DNA of the CDR3: TGTGCCAGCAGCTTCCAGCTCCCGGGACAGAGTTATGAAGCTTTCTTT.

V gene TRBV11-2 combines with J gene TRBJ2-5, with D possibly being TRBD2 (6 bases). The CDR3 sequence is 15 residues long. The ends were cut back, 6 bases at V and 5 bases at J, with 19 bases in the middle. Germline CDR1 and CDR2: SGHAT and FQNNGV. CDR3: CASSLLGLPRETQYF. The CDR3 DNA is TGTGCCAGCAGTTTACTAGGACTACCAAGGGAGACCCAGTACTTC.

This clonotype has a handful of counts. The CDR3 region has the DNA TGTGCCAGCAGCCCGCAGGGGGCCTACGAGCAGTACTTC. It codes for CASSPQGAYEQYF. The rearrangement links TRBV9 to TRBJ2-7; 7 nucleotides match TRBD1. CDR3 length equals 13 residues. The junction had 3 bases not matched to a gene; V was cut back by 4 bases and J by 2 bases. Looked up from germline, CDR1 is SGDLS and CDR2 is YYNGEE.

The J gene is TRBJ2-2, the V gene TRBV7-2; no clear D. This CDR3 has 14 amino acids. Germline assignment: CDR1 SGHTA and CDR2 FQGNSA. Trimming removed 7 bases at V and 1 base at J, with 10 bases between. CDR3 nucleotides: TGTGCCAGCAAGCGTGGCGGGAACACCGGGGAGCTGTTTTTT. Amino acids: CASKRGGNTGELFF.

A few counts support this clonotype. The chain joins TRBV7-9 to TRBJ2-5; no definite D call. The CDR3 spans 13 residues. V dropped 11 bases and J dropped 5 bases, with 18 bases sitting between them. Germline V gene lookup returns CDR1 SEHNR and CDR2 FQNEAQ (reference sequence). CDR3 amino acids: CAATGESRETQYF. CDR3 bases: TGTGCCGCGACCGGAGAGAGCCGGGAGACCCAGTACTTC.

The gene calls are TRBV19 and TRBJ1-5, with a tentative D call TRBD1 (5 bases). The V and J ends lost 2 bases and 5 bases respectively, with 10 bases between them. The CDR3 has 14 residues. Germline V gene lookup returns CDR1 LNHDA and CDR2 SQIVND (reference sequence). The CDR3 here is CASSIKQAYQPQHF. CDR3 nucleotide sequence: TGTGCCAGTAGTATAAAACAGGCCTATCAGCCCCAGCATTTT.

This clonotype was seen a handful of times. The chain links TRBV6-5 to TRBJ1-2, with a possible D match to TRBD1 (5 bases). This CDR3 is 13 amino acids long. V shed 4 bases and J shed 8 bases, with 14 bases lying between them. Germline assignment: CDR1 MNHEY and CDR2 SVGAGI. This CDR3 reads CASSSQPGTGYTF. As DNA, the CDR3 is TGTGCCAGCAGTTCCCAACCAGGGACGGGCTACACCTTC.

This clonotype came up a few times. The chain has TRBV20-1 and TRBJ2-1, with TRBD2 matching 12 bases. Germline CDR1 DFQATT, CDR2 SNEGSKA (reference sequence). The CDR3 is made up of 17 amino acids. The junction had 3 bases not matched to a gene; V was cut back by 0 bases and J by 0 bases. The CDR3 nucleotides read TGCAGTGCTAGAGACCGGACTAGCGGGACCTCCTACAATGAGCAGTTCTTC. Translation gives CSARDRTSGTSYNEQFF.

J is TRBJ1-2 and V is TRBV3-1, with 7 bases identical to TRBD1. The germline CDR1 and CDR2 sequences are LGHDT and YNNKEL (reference sequence). The CDR3 loop spans 16 amino acids. With 3 bases clipped from V and 6 bases from J, the junction kept 13 bases outside the gene matches. The CDR3 loop is CASSHARDSLTNGYTF. In nucleotides, the CDR3 is TGTGCCAGCAGCCACGCCCGGGACAGCCTAACCAATGGCTACACCTTC.

The rearrangement links TRBV10-3 to TRBJ1-2; D call uncertain. Deletions cut 4 bases from V and 8 bases from J, with 17 bases between. The germline CDR1 and CDR2 sequences are ENHRY and SYGVKD. The CDR3 runs to 14 residues. CDR3 coding DNA: TGTGCCATCAGTGGGGCGCCAGAGGGAGGAGGCTACACCTTC. It encodes CAISGAPEGGGYTF.

Comments on this clonotype: Germline is not matched at one junction end, which may reflect a read error. This chain links TRBV20-1 with TRBJ1-4; D might be TRBD1 (6 bases). This CDR3 spans 14 amino acids. The germline gives CDR1 DFQATT, CDR2 SNEGSKA (reference sequence). The CDR3 DNA follows: TGCAGTGCTAGGCCAGAAGGGGGGAATGAAAAACTGCTTTTT. This encodes CSARPEGGNEKLLF.

The chain joins TRBV2 to TRBJ1-4, with 7 bases identical to TRBD1. The CDR3 totals 14 residues. Looked up from germline, CDR1 is SNHLY and CDR2 is FYNNEI. With V trimmed by 7 bases and J by 8 bases, 10 bases remained unmatched. CDR3 sequence reads: CASTQGQAPEKLFF. The CDR3 bases are TGTGCCAGCACCCAAGGACAGGCGCCAGAAAAACTGTTTTTT.

The rearrangement links TRBV12-3 or TRBV12-4 to TRBJ1-5; 7 positions agree with TRBD1. CDR3 length: 16 residues. The V and J ends lost 6 bases and 3 bases, in that order; junction bases with no gene match: 11. The CDR3 DNA reads as TGTGCCAGCAGCCCCGGCCGGGACAGTCTCAATCAGCCCCAGCATTTT. Translation: CASSPGRDSLNQPQHF.